A selection of T cell receptor beta chains follows, all from one sample in a study of blood T cell repertoires in COVID-19. TCRdb keeps only in-frame clones here, not all; method: immunoSEQ multiplex PCR. The table has under 250,000 clones, 83% seen once. Sequenced material: peripheral blood. The receptors stem from a middle-aged woman with active or convalescent COVID-19. Both conserved end residues are part of each CDR3. Each record gives: V gene, CDR3 protein.

TRBV9 | CASSPGTSSGHEQFF
TRBV27 | CASSASEQETQYF
TRBV6-5 | CASRSPSYNSPLHF
TRBV9 | CASSARPGTDNSPLHF
TRBV5-4 | CASSLRGGAGNQPQHF
TRBV6-5 | CASSPGGDYGYTF
TRBV10-3 | CAISESSQGVNEQFF
TRBV27 | CASSPASGGRIAGELFF
TRBV3-1/TRBV3-2 | CASSQGGQGTGETQYF
TRBV7-2 | CASTLGDTQSYEQYF
TRBV6-5 | CASSYSLGGFNTEAFF
TRBV10-3 | CAIRRTSGAYEQYF
TRBV5-1 | CASSPGQIQETQYF